This section outlines one T cell receptor beta chain sequence together with its context. Only in-frame clones appear in the TCRdb table, and some are missing; sequencing was by immunoSEQ multiplex PCR. The sample carries 8,700 or so clones, roughly two thirds recorded once. This sample was taken from a study of graft-versus-host responses after intestinal transplantation. Lamina propria and intraepithelial lymphocytes were released by processing graft tissue. The material sequenced was ileum tissue, taken about 410 days after transplant. This receptor was obtained from a human patient who received an intestinal transplant, so some T cells may come from the graft donor.

The CDR3 DNA follows: TGTGCCAGTAGAAGAGACAGGGGGTTTTCCTATGGCTACACCTTC. Encoded protein: CASRRDRGFSYGYTF. The chain is built from TRBV19 and TRBJ1-2, with 9 bases identical to TRBD1. The V gene end was trimmed by 6 bases and the J gene end by 4 bases; junction bases not matched to a gene: 9. From germline, CDR1 is LNHDA and CDR2 SQIVND (reference sequence). The length of the CDR3 is 15 residues.